Sequencing of this T cell receptor (beta chain) was carried out in a study of blood T cell repertoires in COVID-19. Libraries were prepared by immunoSEQ multiplex PCR; TCRdb keeps only in-frame clonotypes and omits some of them. The profile shows about 140,000 clones, approximately 80% of them singletons. The clonotype was recovered from a human donor in a cohort sampled during active COVID-19. The material sequenced was peripheral blood.

The CDR3 here is CASSQDLEGWGYTF. The CDR3 region has the DNA TGCGCCAGCAGCCAAGATCTCGAGGGCTGGGGCTACACCTTC. The chain recombines TRBV4-3 with TRBJ1-2; unclear D gene. This CDR3 region has 14 residues. The germline V gene has CDR1 LGHNA and CDR2 YSLEER. V was cut by 0 bases and J by 8 bases, with 13 bases left in between.